The 23 T cell receptor beta chains given below trace back to one sample, sequenced in a study of blood T cells in healthy people across ages. The use of a sample-barcoded 5' primer and a J-beta primer mix characterized a second PCR of roughly 7 to 11 cycles. TCRdb processed the 5' RACE reads anew with MiXCR; each CDR3 protein has one entry. The table has about 640,000 distinct CDR3 sequences, around three fifths seen once. Sequencing was performed on blood. These receptors were taken from a man in his 60s in good health.

This clonotype occurred a few times. V and J are TRBV6-6 and TRBJ1-1; possibly TRBD1 for D (5 bases). The V end was cut by 2 bases, the J end by 0 bases, with 7 bases between. The CDR3 sequence is 14 residues long. In germline, CDR1 is MNHNY, CDR2 SVGAGI (reference sequence). CDR3 residues: CASSYRGMNTEAFF. The CDR3 nucleotides are TGTGCCAGCAGTTACAGGGGCATGAACACTGAAGCTTTCTTT.

This clonotype appeared a few times. This rearrangement joins TRBV10-3 to TRBJ2-4; D call uncertain. The CDR3 sequence is 16 residues long. Germline-derived CDR1 and CDR2 are ENHRY and SYGVKD. V gave up 3 bases and J gave up 3 bases, with 15 bases separating them. Here the CDR3 DNA reads TGTGCCATCAGTGATGGTCAGATATATGACAAAAACATTCAGTACTTC. Protein: CAISDGQIYDKNIQYF.

This clonotype was seen just once. The gene calls are TRBV20-1 and TRBJ2-4, with D possibly being TRBD1 (5 bases). Germline V gene data show CDR1 as DFQATT and CDR2 as SNEGSKA (reference sequence). Trimming removed 0 bases at V and 0 bases at J, with 9 bases between. This CDR3 spans 15 amino acids. CDR3 in DNA: TGCAGTGCTAGAGATTGGGGCAGAGCCAAAAACATTCAGTACTTC. Protein: CSARDWGRAKNIQYF.

The chain links TRBV20-1 to TRBJ2-1, with a weak D call TRBD2 (5 bases). Germline loops: CDR1 DFQATT, CDR2 SNEGSKA (reference sequence). This CDR3 comprises 13 residues. The germline V and J ends were trimmed by 5 bases and 4 bases, with 12 bases remaining between them. The CDR3 loop reads CSAEGLLYNEQFF. Written as DNA, the CDR3 is TGCAGTGCTGAGGGCCTACTTTACAATGAGCAGTTCTTC.

The rearrangement links TRBV12-3 or TRBV12-4 to TRBJ1-1, with D possibly being TRBD1 (5 bases). The CDR3 consists of 14 residues. V dropped 7 bases and J dropped 6 bases, with 18 bases sitting between them. The CDR3 sequence is CASTTGTDGSEAFF. The CDR3 bases are TGTGCCAGCACAACCGGGACCGACGGCTCTGAAGCTTTCTTT.

As for this clonotype: The junction departs from germline at one end; a sequencing error may be responsible. V is TRBV20-1 and J is TRBJ2-1, with 7 positions matching TRBD1. There are 15 residues in the CDR3. Germline-derived CDR1 and CDR2 are DFQATT and SNEGSKA (reference sequence). The CDR3 DNA is TGCTGTGCTACGAATAGGGGGCCAGAAGGAAGAGAGCAGTTCTTC. Protein: CCATNRGPEGREQFF.

This clonotype was counted between two and nine times. CDR3 region: CSVSYEQFF. CDR3 DNA: TGCAGCGTTTCGTACGAGCAGTTCTTC. V usage is TRBV29-1 and J usage is TRBJ2-1; no definite D call. Germline CDR1 and CDR2: SQVTM and ANQGSEA. The ends were cut back, 5 bases at V and 10 bases at J, with 6 bases in the middle. The CDR3 totals 9 residues.

V gene TRBV3-1 combines with J gene TRBJ2-1, with 7 bases lining up with TRBD1. The CDR3 runs to 13 residues. Trimming at V came to 7 bases and at J to 7 bases, leaving 7 bases not matched to a gene. Per germline, CDR1 LGHDT and CDR2 YNNKEL (reference sequence). The CDR3 DNA follows: TGTGCCAGCAACTCAGGACAGGTTAATGAGCAGTTCTTC. Translation: CASNSGQVNEQFF.

J is TRBJ2-7 and V is TRBV2; D tentatively fits TRBD1 or TRBD2 (5 bases each). The DNA end favors TRBJ2-5, so the J call may be wrong. The CDR3 is 17 amino acids. Germline V lookup: CDR1 SNHLY, CDR2 FYNNEI. CDR3 region: CASSEIRGEGARETQYF. The CDR3 nucleotides are TGTGCCAGCAGTGAAATAAGGGGCGAGGGAGCCAGAGAGACCCAGTACTTC.

The rearrangement joins TRBV10-2 to TRBJ2-1; TRBD2 agrees at 8 bases. Looked up from germline, CDR1 is WSHSY and CDR2 is SAAADI. With 6 bases clipped from V and 4 bases from J, the junction kept 8 bases outside the gene matches. The length of the CDR3 is 15 residues. CDR3 in amino acids: CASRERSGGYNEQFF. In DNA form, the CDR3 reads TGCGCCAGCAGGGAAAGGAGCGGGGGTTACAATGAGCAGTTCTTC.

The chain couples TRBV4-1 to TRBJ1-4; a weak D match, TRBD1 (6 bases). V shed 1 base and J shed 2 bases, with 23 bases lying between them. This CDR3 comprises 20 residues. From germline, CDR1 is MGHRA and CDR2 YSYEKL. CDR3 sequence: CASSQVGRQGRSSTNEKLFF. The CDR3 DNA sequence: TGCGCCAGCAGCCAAGTAGGTCGGCAGGGGAGAAGTTCGACTAATGAAAAACTGTTTTTT.

This clonotype has only a few counts. The J gene is TRBJ2-5, the V gene TRBV4-1; 14 bases align to TRBD2. J gave up 1 base and V 4 bases, and 2 bases lay outside the gene matches. Per the germline V gene, CDR1 is MGHRA and CDR2 is YSYEKL. This CDR3 region has 16 residues. The CDR3 is CASSRGTSGGQETQYF. The CDR3 region has the DNA TGCGCCAGCAGCCGGGGGACTAGCGGGGGCCAAGAGACCCAGTACTTC.

The chain links TRBV2 to TRBJ1-4; D may be TRBD1 (5 bases). The CDR3 has 15 amino acids. Germline V lookup: CDR1 SNHLY, CDR2 FYNNEI. With 7 bases removed from V and 3 bases from J, the gap between germline ends came to 15 bases. CDR3 region: CASTPGLVANEKLFF. CDR3 bases: TGTGCCAGCACCCCGGGGCTTGTTGCTAATGAAAAACTGTTTTTT.

In this sample, this clonotype turned up many times. The rearrangement links TRBV7-2 to TRBJ2-7; D gene uncertain. Trimming left V 0 bases short and J 2 bases short, with 8 bases between. This CDR3 region has 14 residues. Germline lookup yields CDR1 SGHTA and CDR2 FQGNSA. CDR3 bases: TGTGCCAGCAGCTTAGCCCTACCCCCCTACGAGCAGTACTTC. Its protein is CASSLALPPYEQYF.

The J gene is TRBJ2-5, the V gene TRBV5-4; D is uncertain. Germline CDR1 reads SGHNT; CDR2 reads YYREEE (reference sequence). V was trimmed by 1 base and J by 1 base, leaving 11 bases between them. The CDR3 runs to 15 residues. This chain's CDR3 is CASSLPSGRQETQYF. CDR3 DNA sequence: TGTGCCAGCAGCTTGCCCAGTGGGCGCCAAGAGACCCAGTACTTC.

The chain has TRBV12-3 or TRBV12-4 and TRBJ2-2; the D call may be TRBD1 or TRBD2 (5 bases each). The CDR3 extends over 15 amino acids. V gave up 5 bases and J gave up 5 bases, with 15 bases separating them. Here the CDR3 DNA reads TGTGCCAGCAGTGTCCGGGACCCGGGGACCGGGGAGCTGTTTTTT. Its translation: CASSVRDPGTGELFF.

The chain recombines TRBV11-2 with TRBJ2-1; D is possibly TRBD2 (5 bases). This CDR3 has 18 residues. Deletions cut 2 bases from V and 4 bases from J, with 21 bases between. Germline V gene sequence: CDR1 SGHAT, CDR2 FQNNGV. The DNA for the CDR3 is TGTGCCAGCAGCTTAACCGTCTGGCGGGCATGGGGTTACAATGAGCAGTTCTTC. Its translation is CASSLTVWRAWGYNEQFF.

CDR3 in amino acids: CASSWGAANRVQETQYF. The CDR3 DNA reads TGCGCCAGCAGCTGGGGGGCGGCGAACAGGGTACAAGAGACCCAGTACTTC. The chain employs TRBV5-1 and TRBJ2-5; D is possibly TRBD1 or TRBD2 (6 bases each). CDR3 size: 17 residues. V dropped 3 bases and J dropped 2 bases, with 20 bases sitting between them. CDR1 and CDR2 (germline): SGHRS, YFSETQ.

A few counts support this clonotype. The chain has TRBV4-1 and TRBJ2-3, with 8 nucleotides matching TRBD1. This CDR3 comprises 16 residues. Germline V CDR1 and CDR2: MGHRA, YSYEKL. With 4 bases clipped from V and 0 bases from J, the junction kept 6 bases outside the gene matches. In DNA form, the CDR3 reads TGCGCCAGCAGCCCCGACAGGGGATATAGCACAGATACGCAGTATTTT. It specifies CASSPDRGYSTDTQYF.

V is TRBV29-1 and J is TRBJ1-1, with 8 bases lining up with TRBD1. This CDR3 is 15 amino acids long. From germline, CDR1 is SQVTM and CDR2 ANQGSEA. V shed 6 bases, J shed 4 bases, and the junction held 13 bases outside the gene matches. CDR3 in DNA: TGCAGCGTGGAATTATATCAGGGGGCCGGCACTGAAGCTTTCTTT. Its protein is CSVELYQGAGTEAFF.

The chain recombines TRBV7-9 with TRBJ2-2; weak D call: TRBD1 (5 bases). The germline V gene has CDR1 SEHNR and CDR2 FQNEAQ (reference sequence). The CDR3 contains 14 residues. The V and J ends lost 1 base and 8 bases respectively, with 11 bases between them. The CDR3 is CASSLEQAAGELFF. The CDR3 bases are TGTGCCAGCAGCTTAGAACAGGCCGCAGGGGAGCTGTTTTTT.

The CDR3 spells CASSESGEVRANVLTF. The CDR3 DNA is TGTGCCAGCAGTGAATCCGGGGAGGTCCGGGCCAACGTCCTGACTTTC. The V gene is TRBV25-1, the J gene TRBJ2-6; a possible D gene is TRBD2 (6 bases). The CDR3 is 16 amino acids. In germline, CDR1 is MGHDK, CDR2 SYGVNS. Trimming shortened V by 1 base and J by 5 bases, and 12 bases separated the two germline ends.

The chain joins TRBV18 to TRBJ2-5; D remains ambiguous. Gene TRBJ2-7 matches the end of the DNA better, so the J call may be wrong. The CDR3 is 14 amino acids. CDR1 and CDR2 from the germline V gene are KGHSH and LQKENI. CDR3 amino acids: CASSPSARSYEQYF. Here the CDR3 DNA reads TGTGCCAGCTCACCATCAGCGAGGTCCTACGAGCAGTACTTC.